This T cell receptor beta chain was captured in a study of cytomegalovirus exposure and HLA in healthy donors. General observations from the study: In a later analysis, V- and J-gene trimming of beta chains associated with a DCLRE1C missense variant, replicated independently. Approximately 17,000 TCR beta sequences were associated with HLA alleles at 0.05 false discovery rate in a later analysis. Some V segments (TRBV6-2 and TRBV6-3 among them) were excluded as indistinguishable.

Of note for this clone: Its antigen is still unknown.

The germline V gene encodes CDR1 SGHTA and CDR2 FQGNSA. V lost 3 bases, J lost 0 bases, and 8 bases lay in between. This CDR3 spans 15 amino acids. A multiplex PCR was run with 60 Vbeta primers and 13 Jbeta primers. Sequencing was performed with immunoSEQ multiplex PCR; in TCRdb, only in-frame clones are kept and a portion is missing. The table shows approximately 110,000 clones, with 78% occurring only once. Sequencing input: PBMCs. The receptor was isolated from a male donor in good health and CMV-seronegative. The V call is TRBV7-2, the J call TRBJ1-4; D unclear. This CDR3 reads CASSFWRATNEKLFF. DNA for the CDR3: TGTGCCAGCAGCTTCTGGAGAGCAACTAATGAAAAACTGTTTTTT.